Listed here are 14 T cell receptor beta chains from one sample, sequenced in a study of liver allograft versus peripheral blood T cells. Overall study context: Transplanted-liver and recipient peripheral blood T cell receptor repertoires were compared.

TCRdb processed the reads anew with MiXCR; each CDR3 protein has one entry. The table records 2,500 to 3,500 distinct CDR3 sequences, about a sixth of them present only once. These receptors all come from a human patient who had a liver transplant. Some T cells may trace back to the graft donor.

This clonotype was counted ten times or more. V is TRBV19 and J is TRBJ2-3; no firm D call. Trimming removed 9 bases from V and 4 bases from J, with 5 bases in between. The CDR3 loop spans 10 amino acids. Germline V gives CDR1 LNHDA, CDR2 SQIVND (reference sequence). CDR3 in amino acids: CASEADTQYF. CDR3 DNA: TGTGCCAGCGAAGCAGATACGCAGTATTTT.

This clonotype was counted at least ten times. The chain links TRBV6-5 to TRBJ2-7; D call uncertain. Germline assignment: CDR1 MNHEY and CDR2 SVGAGI. The germline V and J ends were trimmed by 6 bases and 3 bases, with 12 bases remaining between them. The CDR3 has 13 amino acids. The DNA for the CDR3 is TGTGCCAGCAGCCCACGACTGGACTACGAGCAGTACTTC. Its protein is CASSPRLDYEQYF.

Comments on this clonotype: A far larger clone lies a single base away; this is likely a read error. This sequence joins TRBV6-6 and TRBJ2-7; tentatively, D is TRBD1 (6 bases). The germline CDR1 and CDR2 sequences are MNHNY and SVGAGI (reference sequence). The CDR3 loop spans 15 amino acids. V dropped 5 bases and J dropped 2 bases, with 16 bases sitting between them. The CDR3 DNA follows: TGTGCCAGCAGTGACCCGGACAGACATCCCTACGAGCAGTACTTC. Protein sequence: CASSDPDRHPYEQYF.

This clonotype counts as medium-sized. The chain combines TRBV6-1 with TRBJ1-5; 10 nucleotides align to TRBD1. V lost 0 bases and J lost 3; bases outside the gene matches: 8. Germline CDR1 and CDR2: MNHNS and SASEGT. The CDR3 consists of 18 residues. The CDR3 nucleotides are TGTGCCAGCAGTGAAGCGCTCTGGGGGACAGGGGCCAATCAGCCCCAGCATTTT. It codes for CASSEALWGTGANQPQHF.

This clonotype was seen only a few times. This chain uses TRBV12-3 or TRBV12-4 with TRBJ2-7, with D possibly matching TRBD2 (5 bases). The CDR3 is 13 residues long. The V and J ends lost 6 bases and 5 bases respectively, with 14 bases between them. The CDR3 protein is CASSPGVAHEQYF. The CDR3 DNA sequence: TGTGCCAGCAGCCCCGGGGTAGCGCACGAGCAGTACTTC.

This clonotype is labeled medium-sized. V usage is TRBV19 and J usage is TRBJ2-1; 8 nucleotides agree with TRBD1. The CDR3 runs 12 residues. J was trimmed by 7 bases and V by 7 bases; bases with no gene match: 3. Germline assignment: CDR1 LNHDA and CDR2 SQIVND (reference sequence). The CDR3 DNA is TGTGCCAGTACCCAGGGGGCAAATGAGCAGTTCTTC. It translates to CASTQGANEQFF.

The CDR3 loop is CASSEARYSYEQYF. CDR3 bases: TGTGCCAGCAGTGAAGCGCGCTACTCCTACGAGCAGTACTTC. The chain combines TRBV2 with TRBJ2-7; D call uncertain. This CDR3 is built from 14 residues. Trimming removed 0 bases from V and 0 bases from J, with 6 bases in between. Per germline, CDR1 SNHLY and CDR2 FYNNEI.

J is TRBJ2-7 and V is TRBV27; D might be TRBD1 or TRBD2, each matching 5 bases. The CDR3 spans 13 residues. The germline gives CDR1 MNHEY, CDR2 SMNVEV (reference sequence). With 5 bases removed from V and 5 bases from J, the gap between germline ends came to 13 bases. The CDR3 here is CASSRPQGHEQYF. CDR3 nucleotide sequence: TGTGCCAGCAGTAGACCTCAGGGACACGAGCAGTACTTC.

This clonotype showed up many times. CDR3 amino acids: CASSSPHGYTF. The CDR3 bases are TGTGCCAGCAGTTCCCCCCATGGCTACACCTTC. The chain carries TRBV12-3 or TRBV12-4 and TRBJ1-2; D call uncertain. The CDR3 has 11 amino acids. The ends were cut back, 4 bases at V and 6 bases at J, with 6 bases in the middle.

This clonotype is large in the sample. The rearrangement links TRBV29-1 to TRBJ2-1; 12 bases align to TRBD2. Losses at the gene ends were 4 bases for V and 3 bases for J; bases not matched to a gene: 7. The CDR3 runs to 16 residues. The germline gives CDR1 SQVTM, CDR2 ANQGSEA. The CDR3 here is CSVGLAGDGIYNEQFF. CDR3 nucleotide sequence: TGCAGCGTTGGACTAGCGGGAGACGGGATCTACAATGAGCAGTTCTTC.

This clonotype was detected many times. The chain combines TRBV6-1 with TRBJ1-5, with 7 bases matching TRBD1. CDR3 length equals 18 residues. CDR1 is MNHNS, CDR2 SASEGT, per germline. Trimming cost V 7 bases and J 0 bases; bases outside gene matches: 15. The chain's CDR3 is CASTHTTGKRHSNQPQHF. CDR3 DNA: TGTGCCAGCACCCACACGACAGGGAAAAGACATAGCAATCAGCCCCAGCATTTT.

By sample fraction, this clonotype is medium-sized. This CDR3 is CASSYLNLGHSGEQYF. CDR3 nucleotides: TGTGCCAGCAGTTACCTAAACTTGGGCCACTCCGGGGAGCAGTACTTC. The rearrangement joins TRBV6-6 to TRBJ2-7; D call uncertain. CDR3 size: 16 residues. Trimming cost V 2 bases and J 7 bases, with 21 bases left between them. Germline V gives CDR1 MNHNY, CDR2 SVGAGI (reference sequence).

The chain has TRBV12-3 or TRBV12-4 and TRBJ2-7, with D possibly being TRBD2 (5 bases). This CDR3 contains 13 residues. The V end was cut by 4 bases, the J end by 2 bases, with 9 bases between. CDR3 bases: TGTGCCAGCAGTTGGGGAGAGACCTACGAGCAGTACTTC. Translated, it gives CASSWGETYEQYF.

This chain links TRBV5-5 with TRBJ1-1; tentative D call: TRBD1 (6 bases). V was pared by 4 bases and J by 7 bases, with 17 bases between. The CDR3 runs 14 residues. Per the germline V gene, CDR1 is SGHKS and CDR2 is YYEKEE (reference sequence). CDR3 in DNA: TGTGCCAGCAGCGGGGGGCCGGAGGGGGTTGAAGCTTTCTTT. Translated: CASSGGPEGVEAFF. Full variable domain (missing parts from reference TRBV5-5 and TRBJ1-1): DAGVTQSPTHLIKTRGQQVTLRCSPISGHKSVSWYQQVLGQGPQFIFQYYEKEERGRGNFPDRFSARQFPNYSSELNVNALLLGDSALYLCASSGGPEGVEAFFGQGTRLTVV.